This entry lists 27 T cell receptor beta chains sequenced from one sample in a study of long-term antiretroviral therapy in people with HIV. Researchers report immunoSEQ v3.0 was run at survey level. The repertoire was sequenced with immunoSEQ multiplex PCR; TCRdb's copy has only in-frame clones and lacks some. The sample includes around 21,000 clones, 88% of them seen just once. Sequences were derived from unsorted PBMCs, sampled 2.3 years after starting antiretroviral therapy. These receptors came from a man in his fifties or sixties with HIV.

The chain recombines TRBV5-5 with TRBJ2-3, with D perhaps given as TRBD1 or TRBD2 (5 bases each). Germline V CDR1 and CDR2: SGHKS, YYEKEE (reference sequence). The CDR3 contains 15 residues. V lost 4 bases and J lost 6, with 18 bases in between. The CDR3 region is CASSPEWGTPDTQYF. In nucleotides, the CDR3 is TGTGCCAGCAGCCCCGAGTGGGGGACGCCGGATACGCAGTATTTT.

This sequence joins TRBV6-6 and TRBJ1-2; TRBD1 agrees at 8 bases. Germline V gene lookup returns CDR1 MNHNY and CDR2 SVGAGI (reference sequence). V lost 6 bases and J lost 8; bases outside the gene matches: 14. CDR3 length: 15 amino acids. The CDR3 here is CASSPDGQGVGGYTF. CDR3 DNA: TGTGCCAGCAGCCCAGACGGACAGGGAGTGGGGGGCTACACCTTC.

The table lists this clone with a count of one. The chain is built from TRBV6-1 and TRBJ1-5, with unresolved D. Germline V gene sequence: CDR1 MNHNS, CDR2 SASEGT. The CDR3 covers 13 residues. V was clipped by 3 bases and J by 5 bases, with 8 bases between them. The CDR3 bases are TGTGCCAGCAGTGATTCTCCTCATCAGCCCCAGCATTTT. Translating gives CASSDSPHQPQHF.

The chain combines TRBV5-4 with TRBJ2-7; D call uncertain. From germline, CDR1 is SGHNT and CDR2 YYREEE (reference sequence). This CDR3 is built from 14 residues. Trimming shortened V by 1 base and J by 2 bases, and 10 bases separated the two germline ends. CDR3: CASSLIRRPYEQYF. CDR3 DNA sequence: TGTGCCAGCAGCTTGATAAGGCGGCCCTACGAGCAGTACTTC.

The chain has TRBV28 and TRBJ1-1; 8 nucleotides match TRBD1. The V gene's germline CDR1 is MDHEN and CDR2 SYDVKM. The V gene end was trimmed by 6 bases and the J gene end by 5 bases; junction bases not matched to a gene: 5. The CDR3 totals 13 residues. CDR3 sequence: CASRSGGWTEAFF. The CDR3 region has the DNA TGTGCCAGCAGGTCAGGGGGCTGGACTGAAGCTTTCTTT.

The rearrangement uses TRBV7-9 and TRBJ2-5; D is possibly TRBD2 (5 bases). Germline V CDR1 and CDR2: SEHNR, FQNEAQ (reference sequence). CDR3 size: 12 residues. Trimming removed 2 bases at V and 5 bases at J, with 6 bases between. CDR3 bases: TGTGCCAGCAGCTTAACTAGTGAGACCCAGTACTTC. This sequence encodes CASSLTSETQYF.

CDR3 sequence (DNA): TGTGCCAGCAGGTTCTTCGGCCAGGGTGTAACTAATGAGCAGTTCTTC. As protein: CASRFFGQGVTNEQFF. This chain uses TRBV27 with TRBJ2-1; weak D call: TRBD1 (5 bases). The V and J ends lost 6 bases and 7 bases respectively, with 22 bases between them. Germline-derived CDR1 and CDR2 are MNHEY and SMNVEV (reference sequence). The CDR3 loop spans 16 amino acids.

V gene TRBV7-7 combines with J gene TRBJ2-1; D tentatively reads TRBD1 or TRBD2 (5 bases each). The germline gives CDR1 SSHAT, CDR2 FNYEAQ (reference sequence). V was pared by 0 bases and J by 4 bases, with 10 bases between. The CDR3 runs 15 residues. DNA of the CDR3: TGTGCCAGCAGCTTAGCGGGGGATAGATACAATGAGCAGTTCTTC. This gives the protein CASSLAGDRYNEQFF. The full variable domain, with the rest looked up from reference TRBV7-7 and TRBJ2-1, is GAGVSQSPRYKVTKRGQDVTLRCDPISSHATLYWYQQALGQGPEFLTYFNYEAQPDKSGLPSDRFSAERPEGSISTLTIQRTEQRDSAMYRCASSLAGDRYNEQFFGPGTRLTVL.

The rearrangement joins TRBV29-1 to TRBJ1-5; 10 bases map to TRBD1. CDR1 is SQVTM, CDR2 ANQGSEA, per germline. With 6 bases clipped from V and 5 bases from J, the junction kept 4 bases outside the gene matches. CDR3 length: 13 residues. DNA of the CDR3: TGCAGCGTATCCGGGACAGGGGATCAGCCCCAGCATTTT. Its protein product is CSVSGTGDQPQHF.

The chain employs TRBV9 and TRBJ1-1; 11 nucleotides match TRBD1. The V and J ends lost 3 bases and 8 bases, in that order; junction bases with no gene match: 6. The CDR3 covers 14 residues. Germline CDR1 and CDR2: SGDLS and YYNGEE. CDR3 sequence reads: CASSAGQGAIEAFF. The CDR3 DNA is TGTGCCAGCAGCGCAGGACAGGGGGCGATAGAAGCTTTCTTT.

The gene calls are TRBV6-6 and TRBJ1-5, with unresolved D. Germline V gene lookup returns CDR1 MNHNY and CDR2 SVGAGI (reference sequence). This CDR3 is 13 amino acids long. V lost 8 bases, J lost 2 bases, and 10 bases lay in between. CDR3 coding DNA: TGTGCCAGCCGTATGTTGGGCAATCAGCCCCAGCATTTT. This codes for CASRMLGNQPQHF.

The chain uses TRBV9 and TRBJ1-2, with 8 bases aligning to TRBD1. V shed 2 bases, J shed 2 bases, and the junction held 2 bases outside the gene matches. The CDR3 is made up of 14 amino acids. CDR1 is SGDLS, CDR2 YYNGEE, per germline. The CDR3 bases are TGTGCCAGCAGCGTCGGACAGGGCAACTATGGCTACACCTTC. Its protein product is CASSVGQGNYGYTF.

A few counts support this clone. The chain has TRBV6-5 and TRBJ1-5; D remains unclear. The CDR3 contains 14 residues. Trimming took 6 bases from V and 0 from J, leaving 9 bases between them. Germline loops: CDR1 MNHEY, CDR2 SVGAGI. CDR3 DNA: TGTGCCAGCAGGGGGAGGTATAGCAATCAGCCCCAGCATTTT. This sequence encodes CASRGRYSNQPQHF.

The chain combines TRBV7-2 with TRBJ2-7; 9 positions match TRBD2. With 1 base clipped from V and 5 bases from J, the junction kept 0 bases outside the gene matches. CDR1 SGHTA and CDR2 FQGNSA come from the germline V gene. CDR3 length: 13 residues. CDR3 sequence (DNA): TGTGCCAGCAGCTTAGAGCGGGGGGACGAGCAGTACTTC. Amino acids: CASSLERGDEQYF.

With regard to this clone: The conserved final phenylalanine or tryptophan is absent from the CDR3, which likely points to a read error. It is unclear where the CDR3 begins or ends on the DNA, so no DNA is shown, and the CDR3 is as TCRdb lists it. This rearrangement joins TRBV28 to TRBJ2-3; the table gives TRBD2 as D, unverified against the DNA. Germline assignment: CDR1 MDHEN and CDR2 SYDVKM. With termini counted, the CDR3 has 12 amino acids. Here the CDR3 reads CASSAQLAGGLR.

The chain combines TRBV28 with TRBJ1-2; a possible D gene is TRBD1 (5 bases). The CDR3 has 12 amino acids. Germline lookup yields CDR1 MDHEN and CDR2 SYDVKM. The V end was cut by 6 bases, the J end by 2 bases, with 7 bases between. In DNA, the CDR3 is TGTGCCAGCAGGGGGGTAAACTATGGCTACACCTTC. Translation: CASRGVNYGYTF.

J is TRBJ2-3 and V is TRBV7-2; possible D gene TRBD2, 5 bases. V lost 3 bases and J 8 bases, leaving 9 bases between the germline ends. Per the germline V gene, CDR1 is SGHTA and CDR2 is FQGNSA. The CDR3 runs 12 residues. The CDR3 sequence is CASSFRRGTQYF. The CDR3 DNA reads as TGTGCCAGCAGCTTCAGACGGGGTACGCAGTATTTT.

As DNA, the CDR3 is TGCGCCAGCAGCTTGGCCCAAACAGGGGGCATGTGGTACCAAGAGACCCAGTACTTC. This encodes CASSLAQTGGMWYQETQYF. The rearrangement joins TRBV5-1 to TRBJ2-5, with TRBD1 matching over 9 bases. V was pared by 0 bases and J by 0 bases, with 12 bases of the junction left unmatched. The CDR3 spans 19 residues. The germline V gene encodes CDR1 SGHRS and CDR2 YFSETQ.

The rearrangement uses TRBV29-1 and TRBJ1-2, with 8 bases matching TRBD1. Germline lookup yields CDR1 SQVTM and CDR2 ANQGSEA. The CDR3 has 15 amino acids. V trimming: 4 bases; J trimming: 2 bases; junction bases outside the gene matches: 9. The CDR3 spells CSVVSRGRENYGYTF. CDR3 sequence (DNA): TGCAGCGTTGTAAGCAGGGGGCGCGAAAACTATGGCTACACCTTC.

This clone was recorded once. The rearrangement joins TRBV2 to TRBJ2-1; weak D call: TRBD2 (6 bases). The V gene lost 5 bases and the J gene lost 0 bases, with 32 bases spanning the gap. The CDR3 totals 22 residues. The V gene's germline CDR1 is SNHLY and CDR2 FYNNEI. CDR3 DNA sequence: TGTGCCAGCAGTTTCACGAGGCGGGACCAACATCAGACGCTTCGCTCCTACAATGAGCAGTTCTTC. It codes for CASSFTRRDQHQTLRSYNEQFF. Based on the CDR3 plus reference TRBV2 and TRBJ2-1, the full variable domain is EPEVTQTPSHQVTQMGQEVILRCVPISNHLYFYWYRQILGQKVEFLVSFYNNEISEKSEIFDDQFSVERPDGSNFTLKIRSTKLEDSAMYFCASSFTRRDQHQTLRSYNEQFFGPGTRLTVL.

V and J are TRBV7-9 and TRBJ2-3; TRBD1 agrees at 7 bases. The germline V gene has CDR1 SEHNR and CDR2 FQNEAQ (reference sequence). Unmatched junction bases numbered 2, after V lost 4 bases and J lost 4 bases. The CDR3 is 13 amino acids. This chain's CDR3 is CASSSTGADTQYF. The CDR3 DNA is TGTGCCAGCAGCTCCACAGGGGCAGATACGCAGTATTTT.

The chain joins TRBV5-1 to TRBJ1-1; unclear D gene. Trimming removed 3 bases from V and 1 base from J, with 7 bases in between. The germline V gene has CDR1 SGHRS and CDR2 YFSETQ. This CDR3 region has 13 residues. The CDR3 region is CASSSIGNTEAFF. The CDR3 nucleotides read TGCGCCAGCAGCTCCATAGGGAACACTGAAGCTTTCTTT.

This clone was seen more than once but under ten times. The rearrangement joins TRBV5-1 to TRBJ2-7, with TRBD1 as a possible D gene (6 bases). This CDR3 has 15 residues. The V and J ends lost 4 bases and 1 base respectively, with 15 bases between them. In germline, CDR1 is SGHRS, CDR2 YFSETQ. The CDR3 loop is CASSGSGTLSYEQYF. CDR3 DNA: TGCGCCAGCAGCGGATCCGGGACACTGTCCTACGAGCAGTACTTC.

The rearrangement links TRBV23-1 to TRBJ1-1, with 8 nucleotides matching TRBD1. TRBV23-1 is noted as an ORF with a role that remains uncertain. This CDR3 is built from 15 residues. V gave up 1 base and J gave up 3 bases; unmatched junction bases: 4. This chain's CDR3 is CASSQWTTGDTEAFF. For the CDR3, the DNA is TGCGCCAGCAGTCAATGGACGACAGGGGACACTGAAGCTTTCTTT.

CDR3 region: CASSVGDRGFFEQYF. CDR3 nucleotide sequence: TGTGCCAGCAGCGTAGGGGACAGGGGTTTTTTCGAGCAGTACTTC. This chain joins TRBV9 and TRBJ2-7; the match to TRBD1 covers 10 bases. The CDR3 totals 15 residues. Germline V CDR1 and CDR2: SGDLS, YYNGEE. Unmatched junction bases numbered 6, after V lost 0 bases and J lost 6 bases.

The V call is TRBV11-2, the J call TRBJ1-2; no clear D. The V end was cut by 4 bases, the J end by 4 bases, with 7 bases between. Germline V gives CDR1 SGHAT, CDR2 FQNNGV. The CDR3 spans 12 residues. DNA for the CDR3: TGTGCCAGCAGCTCAGAAGGCTATGGCTACACCTTC. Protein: CASSSEGYGYTF. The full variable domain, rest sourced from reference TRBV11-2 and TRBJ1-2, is EAGVAQSPRYKIIEKRQSVAFWCNPISGHATLYWYQQILGQGPKLLIQFQNNGVVDDSQLPKDRFSAERLKGVDSTLKIQPAKLEDSAVYLCASSSEGYGYTFGSGTRLTVV.

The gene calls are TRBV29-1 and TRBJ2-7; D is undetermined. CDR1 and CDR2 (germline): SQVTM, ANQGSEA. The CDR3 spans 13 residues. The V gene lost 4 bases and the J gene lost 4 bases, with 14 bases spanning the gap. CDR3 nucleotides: TGCAGCGTTGGAAGTTACGGTGGATACGAGCAGTACTTC. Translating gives CSVGSYGGYEQYF.